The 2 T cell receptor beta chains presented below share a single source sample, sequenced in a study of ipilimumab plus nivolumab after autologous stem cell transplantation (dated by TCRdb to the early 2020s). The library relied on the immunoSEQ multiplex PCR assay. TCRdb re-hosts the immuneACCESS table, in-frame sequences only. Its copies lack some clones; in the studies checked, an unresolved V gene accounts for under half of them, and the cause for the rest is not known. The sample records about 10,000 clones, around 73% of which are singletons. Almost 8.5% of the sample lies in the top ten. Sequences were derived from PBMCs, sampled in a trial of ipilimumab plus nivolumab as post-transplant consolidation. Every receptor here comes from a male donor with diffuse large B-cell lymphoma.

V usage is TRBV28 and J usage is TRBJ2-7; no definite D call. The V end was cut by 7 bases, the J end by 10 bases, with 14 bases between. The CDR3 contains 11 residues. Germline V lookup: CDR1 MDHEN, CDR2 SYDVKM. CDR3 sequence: CASTVEARQYF. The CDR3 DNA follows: TGTGCCAGCACTGTTGAGGCAAGACAGTACTTC.

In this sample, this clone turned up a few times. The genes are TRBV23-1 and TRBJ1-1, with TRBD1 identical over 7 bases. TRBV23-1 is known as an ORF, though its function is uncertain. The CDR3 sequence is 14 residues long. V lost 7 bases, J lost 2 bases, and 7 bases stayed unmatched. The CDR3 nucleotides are TGCGCCAGCACTCGGACAGGAGGCAACACTGAAGCTTTCTTT. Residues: CASTRTGGNTEAFF.